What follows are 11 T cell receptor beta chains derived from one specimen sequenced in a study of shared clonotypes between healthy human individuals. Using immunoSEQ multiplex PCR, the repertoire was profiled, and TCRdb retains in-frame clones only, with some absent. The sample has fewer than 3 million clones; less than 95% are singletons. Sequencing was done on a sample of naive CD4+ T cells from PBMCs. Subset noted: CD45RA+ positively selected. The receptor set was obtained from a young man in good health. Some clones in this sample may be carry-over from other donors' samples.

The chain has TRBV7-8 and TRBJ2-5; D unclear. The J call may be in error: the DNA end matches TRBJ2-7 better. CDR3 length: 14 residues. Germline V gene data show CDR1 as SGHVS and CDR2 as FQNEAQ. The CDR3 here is CASSLPKGYDEQYF. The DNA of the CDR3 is TGTGCCAGCAGCCTCCCGAAGGGATACGACGAGCAGTACTTC.

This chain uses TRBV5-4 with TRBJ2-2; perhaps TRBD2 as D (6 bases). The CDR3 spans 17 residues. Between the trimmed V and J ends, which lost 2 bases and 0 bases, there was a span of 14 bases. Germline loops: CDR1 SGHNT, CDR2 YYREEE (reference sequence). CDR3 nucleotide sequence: TGTGCCAGCAGCTTAGGGGTAGCGGAAGCGAACACCGGGGAGCTGTTTTTT. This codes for CASSLGVAEANTGELFF.

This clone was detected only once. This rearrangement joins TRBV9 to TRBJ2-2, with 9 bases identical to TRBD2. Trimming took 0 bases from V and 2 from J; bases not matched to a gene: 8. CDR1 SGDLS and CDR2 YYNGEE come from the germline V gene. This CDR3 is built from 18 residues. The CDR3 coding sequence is TGTGCCAGCAGCGTAGCTTCTAGCGGGGCATCTAACACCGGGGAGCTGTTTTTT. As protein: CASSVASSGASNTGELFF.

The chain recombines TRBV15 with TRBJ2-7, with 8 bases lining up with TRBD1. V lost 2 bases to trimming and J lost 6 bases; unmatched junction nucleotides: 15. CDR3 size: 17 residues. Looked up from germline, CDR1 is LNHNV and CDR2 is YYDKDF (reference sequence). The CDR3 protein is CATSRMVGQARSAEQYF. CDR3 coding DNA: TGTGCCACCAGCAGAATGGTGGGACAGGCTCGGAGTGCCGAGCAGTACTTC.

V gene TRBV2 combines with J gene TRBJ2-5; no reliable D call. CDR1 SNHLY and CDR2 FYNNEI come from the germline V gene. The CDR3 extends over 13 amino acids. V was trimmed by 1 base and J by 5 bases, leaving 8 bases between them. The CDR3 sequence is CASSEELGETQYF. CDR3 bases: TGTGCCAGCAGTGAAGAGTTGGGGGAGACCCAGTACTTC.

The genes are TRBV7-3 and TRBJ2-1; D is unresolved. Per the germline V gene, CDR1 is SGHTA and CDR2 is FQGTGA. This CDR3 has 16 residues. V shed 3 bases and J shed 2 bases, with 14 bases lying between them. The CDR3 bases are TGTGCCAGCAGCTTGGCCCGAAGGATTGCCTACAATGAGCAGTTCTTC. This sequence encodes CASSLARRIAYNEQFF.

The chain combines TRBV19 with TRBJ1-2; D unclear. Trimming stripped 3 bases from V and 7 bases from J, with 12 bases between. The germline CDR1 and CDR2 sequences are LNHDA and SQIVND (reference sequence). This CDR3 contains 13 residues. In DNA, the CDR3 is TGTGCCAGTAGTATTCTCGGAAATGGTGGCTACACCTTC. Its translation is CASSILGNGGYTF.

The CDR3 spells CASRPTDTQYF. The DNA for the CDR3 is TGTGCCAGCAGGCCGACAGATACGCAGTATTTT. V and J are TRBV27 and TRBJ2-3; no firm D call. V gave up 6 bases and J gave up 3 bases, with 4 bases separating them. Germline V gene sequence: CDR1 MNHEY, CDR2 SMNVEV (reference sequence). The CDR3 covers 11 residues.

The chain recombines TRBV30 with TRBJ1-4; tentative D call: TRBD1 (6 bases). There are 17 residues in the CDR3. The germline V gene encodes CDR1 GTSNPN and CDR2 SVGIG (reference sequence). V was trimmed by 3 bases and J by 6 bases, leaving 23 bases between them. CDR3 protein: CAWSEGFPRQEDEKLFF. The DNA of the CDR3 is TGTGCCTGGAGCGAAGGGTTCCCGCGACAGGAGGATGAAAAACTGTTTTTT.

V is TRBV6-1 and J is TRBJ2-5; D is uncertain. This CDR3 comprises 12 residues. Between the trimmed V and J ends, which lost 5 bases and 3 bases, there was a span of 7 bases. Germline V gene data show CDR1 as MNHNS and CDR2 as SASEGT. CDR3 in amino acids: CASSITKETQYF. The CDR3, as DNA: TGTGCCAGCAGTATCACAAAAGAGACCCAGTACTTC.

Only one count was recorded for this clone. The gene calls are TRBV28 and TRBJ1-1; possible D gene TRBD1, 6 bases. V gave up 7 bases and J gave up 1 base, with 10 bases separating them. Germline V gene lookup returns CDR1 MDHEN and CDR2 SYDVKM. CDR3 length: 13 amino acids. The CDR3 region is CASTPRGNTEAFF. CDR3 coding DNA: TGTGCCAGCACCCCCAGGGGGAACACTGAAGCTTTCTTT.